The rows below give T cell receptor beta chains drawn from one sample of a study of T cells in Graves' hyperthyroidism and ophthalmopathy. MiXCR, run by TCRdb on the multiplex PCR reads, gives a single entry per CDR3 protein. This sample has roughly 840,000 distinct CDR3 sequences; over 35% occur once, and the top ten carry 8.9%. What was sequenced was blood. These receptors all come from a man between 18 and 29 years old with Graves' hyperthyroidism. Both conserved end residues are part of each CDR3. The D gene is left open where the match is weak. Clone size appears in some rows only: once, few, many, or a class for an expanded clone.

>.|TRBD2|TRBJ2-7|TRBV7-2
TGTGCCAGCAGCTCAGTCGCGGGAGGCCCTGTAACCGAGCAGTACTTC
CASSSVAGGPVTEQYF
>.|.|TRBJ1-2|TRBV12-3/TRBV12-4
TGTGCCAGCAGTTTCGGACCCCTCTATGGCTACACCTTC
CASSFGPLYGYTF
>few|TRBD1|TRBJ1-1|TRBV7-9
TGTGCCAGCAGACGGGACAGGGGCCTTGAAGCTTTCTTT
CASRRDRGLEAFF
>few|.|TRBJ2-5|TRBV9
TGTGCCAGCAGCGTAGAATATAGGGCGGATGAGACCCAGTACTTC
CASSVEYRADETQYF
>few|.|TRBJ1-2|TRBV12-3/TRBV12-4
TGTGCCAGCAGTTTGAGGCCACCGGAGGGCTACACCTTC
CASSLRPPEGYTF
>many|.|TRBJ1-6|TRBV29-1
TGCAGCGTGCGGACCCTACAGGATTCACCCCTCCACTTT
CSVRTLQDSPLHF
>many|TRBD1|TRBJ2-7|TRBV10-3
TGTGCCATCAGTGAGCCACGGACAGGGATCTACGAGCAGTACTTC
CAISEPRTGIYEQYF
>.|.|TRBJ1-1|TRBV4-1
TGCGCCAGCAGCCAAGATCTTAGGAGCACTGAAGCTTTCTTT
CASSQDLRSTEAFF
>.|.|TRBJ1-2|TRBV15
TGTGCCACCAGCAGAGTTGAGGGAGGCTTGGACTATGGCTACACCTTC
CATSRVEGGLDYGYTF
>.|TRBD1|TRBJ1-6|TRBV7-9
TGTGCCAGCAGCTCGGACAGGGGAGCACCCCTCCACTTT
CASSSDRGAPLHF
>.|TRBD2|TRBJ2-5|TRBV19
TGTGCCAGTAGTCCCCGGTTCGGAGCGGGACCAGAGACCCAGTACTTC
CASSPRFGAGPETQYF
>once|.|TRBJ1-4|TRBV9
TGTGCCAGCAGCGTGGGGCATGAAAAACTGTTTTTT
CASSVGHEKLFF
>.|.|TRBJ2-2|TRBV7-9
TGTGCCAGCAGCCAAGAAATTAACGGGGAGCTGTTTTTT
CASSQEINGELFF
>once|.|TRBJ1-2|TRBV25-1
TGTGCCAGCTATTTAGGGACACATAACTATGGCTACACCTTC
CASYLGTHNYGYTF
>few|.|TRBJ1-2|TRBV9
TGTGCCAGCAGTGCAAGTTCGCAGGGGATTGGCTATGGCTACACCTTC
CASSASSQGIGYGYTF
>.|.|TRBJ1-1|TRBV12-3/TRBV12-4
TGTGCCAGCAGGGTTGGGCTGGGTAGTACTGAAGCTTTCTTT
CASRVGLGSTEAFF
>once|.|TRBJ2-2|TRBV5-1
TGCGCCAGCACCATGCAGGGGAGAAACACCGGGGAGCTGTTTTTT
CASTMQGRNTGELFF
>many|.|TRBJ1-2|TRBV7-9
TGTGCCAGCAGCTTAGGGGCCGTCGGGACGGACTATGGCTACACCTTC
CASSLGAVGTDYGYTF
>many|.|TRBJ2-7|TRBV7-8
TGTGCCAGCAGCTTAGTAGCGGGACAGGGAGGAGGCGAGCAGTACTTC
CASSLVAGQGGGEQYF
>.|.|TRBJ1-6|TRBV2
TGTGCCAGCAGTAGGCCCCGCCAAAGGGAGAATTCACCCCTCCACTTT
CASSRPRQRENSPLHF
>.|.|TRBJ1-1|TRBV9
TGTGCCAGCAGCGCAGTTGAGGAGAACACTGAAGCTTTCTTT
CASSAVEENTEAFF